These 11 T cell receptor beta chains came from one sample sequenced in a study of response to subunit inactivated influenza vaccine. In TCRdb, the RT-PCR reads were re-called with MiXCR into one record per CDR3 protein. The sample comprises roughly 460,000 distinct CDR3 sequences, approximately 11% of which are singletons, and less than 15% rests with the top ten. The sequencing used PBMCs from blood, collected about 40 days after vaccination. Receptors originate from a man aged 50 to 60 who received an inactivated influenza vaccine.

This clonotype was seen more than once but under ten times. The chain employs TRBV12-3 or TRBV12-4 and TRBJ2-3, with TRBD2 matching over 7 bases. The CDR3 is 15 residues long. CDR3 region: CVNTVGGTSTDTQYF. CDR3 nucleotides: TGTGTCAACACGGTGGGGGGGACTAGCACAGATACGCAGTATTTT.

This clonotype was detected a few times. The chain carries TRBV6-2 or TRBV6-3 and TRBJ2-1; D is unclear. The CDR3 extends over 15 amino acids. The V gene lost 5 bases and the J gene lost 2 bases, with 13 bases spanning the gap. Germline CDR1 is MNHEY and CDR2 is SVGEGT. CDR3 amino acids: CASSPPGVAYNEQFF. CDR3 sequence (DNA): TGTGCCAGCAGTCCACCTGGGGTAGCCTACAATGAGCAGTTCTTC.

The genes are TRBV7-8 and TRBJ1-1; D uncertain. The V gene's germline CDR1 is SGHVS and CDR2 FQNEAQ. The CDR3 spans 11 residues. V shed 9 bases and J shed 5 bases, with 10 bases lying between them. The DNA for the CDR3 is TGTGCCAGATCCGGGTTAACTGAAGCTTTCTTT. Translation gives CARSGLTEAFF.

This clonotype was counted only a few times. The gene calls are TRBV27 and TRBJ1-2; no clear D gene. CDR3 length: 13 amino acids. Germline loops: CDR1 MNHEY, CDR2 SMNVEV (reference sequence). V dropped 5 bases and J dropped 0 bases, with 7 bases sitting between them. The CDR3 sequence: CASSPVSNYGYTF. Here the CDR3 DNA reads TGTGCCAGCAGTCCCGTATCTAACTATGGCTACACCTTC.

In this sample, this clonotype turned up many times. V usage is TRBV12-3 or TRBV12-4 and J usage is TRBJ1-6; perhaps TRBD1 as D (5 bases). V lost 5 bases to trimming and J lost 8 bases, with 19 bases between them. CDR3 length: 16 residues. The DNA for the CDR3 is TGTGCCAGCAGTACCGGGACGGTTGGGGCTCATTCACCCCTCCACTTT. This translates into CASSTGTVGAHSPLHF.

In its sample, this clonotype was seen a few times. The chain carries TRBV9 and TRBJ2-3; 9 bases line up with TRBD2. With V trimmed by 3 bases and J by 4 bases, 3 bases remained unmatched. This CDR3 has 14 residues. CDR1 and CDR2 from the germline V gene are SGDLS and YYNGEE. The CDR3, as DNA: TGTGCCAGCAGCGCGGGACTAGCCCCAGATACGCAGTATTTT. This codes for CASSAGLAPDTQYF.

The chain has TRBV5-6 and TRBJ2-1; D tentatively reads TRBD1 or TRBD2 (6 bases each). V lost 1 base and J lost 9, with 11 bases in between. Germline V gives CDR1 SGHDT, CDR2 YYEEEE. This CDR3 has 13 residues. CDR3 sequence reads: CASSLKGGIEQFF. In DNA form, the CDR3 reads TGTGCCAGCAGCTTGAAGGGGGGCATTGAGCAGTTCTTC. The full variable domain, rest sourced from reference TRBV5-6 and TRBJ2-1, is DAGVTQSPTHLIKTRGQQVTLRCSPKSGHDTVSWYQQALGQGPQFIFQYYEEEERQRGNFPDRFSGHQFPNYSSELNVNALLLGDSALYLCASSLKGGIEQFFGPGTRLTVL.

The genes are TRBV12-3 or TRBV12-4 and TRBJ1-4, with TRBD1 matching 7 bases. After removal of 2 bases from V and 5 bases from J, the junction contained 5 bases not matched to a gene. This CDR3 is 15 amino acids long. The CDR3 sequence: CASSLHGTDNEKLFF. The CDR3 coding sequence is TGTGCCAGCAGTTTACACGGGACAGACAATGAAAAACTGTTTTTT.

This clonotype was recorded a few times. The gene calls are TRBV20-1 and TRBJ2-5; the match to TRBD2 covers 7 bases. CDR1 is DFQATT, CDR2 SNEGSKA, per germline (reference sequence). This CDR3 has 15 amino acids. The junction had 16 bases not matched to a gene; V was cut back by 3 bases and J by 9 bases. CDR3 coding DNA: TGCAGTGCTAGGGGCAAGTCACTAGCGCCCGGGGCCCAGTACTTC. Amino acids: CSARGKSLAPGAQYF.

There are many counts of this clonotype. The chain recombines TRBV7-2 with TRBJ2-1; D is unclear. Germline CDR1 reads SGHTA; CDR2 reads FQGNSA. The CDR3 is 14 amino acids. Trimming cost V 1 base and J 3 bases, with 7 bases left between them. CDR3 sequence reads: CASSLGGNYNEQFF. CDR3 DNA: TGTGCCAGCAGCTTAGGTGGGAACTACAATGAGCAGTTCTTC.

V and J are TRBV7-9 and TRBJ2-5, with TRBD1 as a possible D gene (5 bases). This CDR3 region has 13 residues. CDR1 and CDR2 (germline): SEHNR, FQNEAQ (reference sequence). Deletions cut 5 bases from V and 1 base from J, with 8 bases between. The CDR3 nucleotides are TGTGCCAGCAGCCAGGGTTTCCAAGAGACCCAGTACTTC. It translates to CASSQGFQETQYF.